The 8 T cell receptor beta chains in this list originate from one sample, sequenced in a study of identical twins. From the 5' RACE reads, TCRdb called clonotypes with MiXCR, one entry per CDR3 protein. The table records about 1.7 million distinct CDR3 sequences, less than 35% of them present only once. The sequenced sample was cord blood. These receptors were taken from a newborn girl in good health.

This rearrangement joins TRBV6-1 to TRBJ1-2; 9 bases map to TRBD1. Germline V CDR1 and CDR2: MNHNS, SASEGT. J was trimmed by 6 bases and V by 8 bases; bases with no gene match: 4. The CDR3 extends over 12 amino acids. The CDR3 nucleotides are TGTGCCAGCCGACAGGGGGGGAATGGCTACACCTTC. Residues: CASRQGGNGYTF.

J is TRBJ1-2 and V is TRBV29-1, with D hard to call. The CDR3 length is 12 residues. V was cut by 7 bases and J by 3 bases, with 12 bases left in between. CDR1 is SQVTM, CDR2 ANQGSEA, per germline. This chain's CDR3 is CSAIDGYYGYTF. In DNA form, the CDR3 reads TGCAGCGCTATCGATGGATACTATGGCTACACCTTC. Full variable domain (rest looked up from reference TRBV29-1 and TRBJ1-2): SAVISQKPSRDICQRGTSLTIQCQVDSQVTMMFWYRQQPGQSLTLIATANQGSEATYESGFVIDKFPISRPNLTFSTLTVSNMSPEDSSIYLCSAIDGYYGYTFGSGTRLTVV.

The chain employs TRBV7-2 and TRBJ1-5, with 7 bases fitting TRBD1. Germline assignment: CDR1 SGHTA and CDR2 FQGNSA. This CDR3 spans 14 amino acids. With V trimmed by 4 bases and J by 6 bases, 6 bases remained unmatched. CDR3 DNA sequence: TGTGCCAGCAGCTGGGGACAGCTATCTCAGCCCCAGCATTTT. As protein: CASSWGQLSQPQHF.

The chain carries TRBV4-1 and TRBJ2-7; TRBD1 matches at 7 bases. V gave up 1 base and J gave up 3 bases; unmatched junction bases: 6. CDR3 length: 15 residues. The germline V gene encodes CDR1 MGHRA and CDR2 YSYEKL. CDR3 nucleotide sequence: TGCGCCAGCAGCCAAGGGGTGACAGGGTTCTACGAGCAGTACTTC. The encoded protein is CASSQGVTGFYEQYF.

The chain joins TRBV9 to TRBJ2-2, with TRBD1 matching over 7 bases. The V segment lost 1 base and the J segment 4 bases; nucleotides outside the gene matches: 10. The CDR3 has 17 residues. The germline gives CDR1 SGDLS, CDR2 YYNGEE. CDR3 nucleotides: TGTGCCAGCAGCGTAACAAGGCAGGGGGTTTCCACCGGGGAGCTGTTTTTT. Amino acids: CASSVTRQGVSTGELFF. Full variable domain (missing parts from reference TRBV9 and TRBJ2-2): DSGVTQTPKHLITATGQRVTLRCSPRSGDLSVYWYQQSLDQGLQFLIQYYNGEERAKGNILERFSAQQFPDLHSELNLSSLELGDSALYFCASSVTRQGVSTGELFFGEGSRLTVL.

The sample holds a few counts of this clonotype. V gene TRBV28 combines with J gene TRBJ2-3; D might be TRBD1 (5 bases). Germline V gives CDR1 MDHEN, CDR2 SYDVKM. The CDR3 loop spans 13 amino acids. Deletions cut 10 bases from V and 2 bases from J, with 13 bases between. The CDR3 sequence is CATIYGATDTQYF. As DNA, the CDR3 is TGTGCCACTATCTATGGGGCCACAGATACGCAGTATTTT.

This clonotype was seen a few times. J is TRBJ2-1 and V is TRBV4-1, with 7 bases matching TRBD2. This CDR3 has 15 amino acids. Germline V gene data show CDR1 as MGHRA and CDR2 as YSYEKL. With 4 bases clipped from V and 7 bases from J, the junction kept 10 bases outside the gene matches. The CDR3 region has the DNA TGCGCCAGCAGCCCACAGGCGGGAGTGGGGAATGAGCAGTTCTTC. Protein sequence: CASSPQAGVGNEQFF.

This clonotype came up a few times. The rearrangement joins TRBV11-2 to TRBJ2-2; 11 nucleotides align to TRBD2. Per the germline V gene, CDR1 is SGHAT and CDR2 is FQNNGV. The CDR3 length is 15 residues. The trim removed 3 bases at V and 6 bases at J, leaving 3 bases unmatched. CDR3 loop: CASSLTSGVAGELFF. The CDR3 DNA follows: TGTGCCAGCAGCTTGACTAGCGGGGTTGCCGGGGAGCTGTTTTTT.